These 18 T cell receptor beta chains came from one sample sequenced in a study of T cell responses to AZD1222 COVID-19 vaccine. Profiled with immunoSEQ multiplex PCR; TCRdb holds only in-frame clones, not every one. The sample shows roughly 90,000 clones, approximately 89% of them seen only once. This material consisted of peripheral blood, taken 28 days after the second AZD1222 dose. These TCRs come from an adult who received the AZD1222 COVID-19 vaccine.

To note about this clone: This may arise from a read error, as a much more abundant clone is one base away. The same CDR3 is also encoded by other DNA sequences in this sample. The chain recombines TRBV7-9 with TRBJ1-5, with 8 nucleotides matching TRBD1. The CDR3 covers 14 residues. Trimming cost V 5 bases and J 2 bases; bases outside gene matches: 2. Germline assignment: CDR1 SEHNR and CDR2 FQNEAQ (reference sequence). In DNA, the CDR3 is TGTGCCAGCAGCCCGACAGGGGGCAATCAGCCCCAGCATTTT. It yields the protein CASSPTGGNQPQHF.

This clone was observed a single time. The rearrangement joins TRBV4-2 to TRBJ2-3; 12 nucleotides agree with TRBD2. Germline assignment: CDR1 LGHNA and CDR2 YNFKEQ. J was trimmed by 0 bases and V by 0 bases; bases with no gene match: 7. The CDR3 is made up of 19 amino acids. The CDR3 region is CASSQDLFTSGGSTDTQYF. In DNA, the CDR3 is TGTGCCAGCAGCCAAGATCTTTTTACTAGCGGGGGGAGCACAGATACGCAGTATTTT.

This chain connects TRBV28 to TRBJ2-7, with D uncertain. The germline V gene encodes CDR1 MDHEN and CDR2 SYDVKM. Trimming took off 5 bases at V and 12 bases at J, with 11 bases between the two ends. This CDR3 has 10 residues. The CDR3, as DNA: TGTGCCAGCAGTAGCCGGACCCGGTACTTC. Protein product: CASSSRTRYF.

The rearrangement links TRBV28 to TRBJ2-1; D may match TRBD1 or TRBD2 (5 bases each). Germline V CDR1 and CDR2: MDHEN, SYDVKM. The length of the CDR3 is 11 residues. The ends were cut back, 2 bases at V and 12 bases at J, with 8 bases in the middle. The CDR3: CASSLEGMQFF. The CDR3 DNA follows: TGTGCCAGCAGTTTAGAGGGGATGCAGTTCTTC.

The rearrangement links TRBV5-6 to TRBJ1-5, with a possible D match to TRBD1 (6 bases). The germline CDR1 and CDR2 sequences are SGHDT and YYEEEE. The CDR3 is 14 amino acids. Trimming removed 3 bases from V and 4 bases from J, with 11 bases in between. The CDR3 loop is CASSSGQNNQPQHF. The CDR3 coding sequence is TGTGCCAGCAGCTCCGGACAGAATAATCAGCCCCAGCATTTT.

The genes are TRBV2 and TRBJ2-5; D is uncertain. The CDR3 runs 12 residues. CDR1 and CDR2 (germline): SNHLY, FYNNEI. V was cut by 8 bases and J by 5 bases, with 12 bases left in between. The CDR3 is CASSVLEETQYF. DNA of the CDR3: TGTGCCAGCTCCGTGTTGGAGGAGACCCAGTACTTC.

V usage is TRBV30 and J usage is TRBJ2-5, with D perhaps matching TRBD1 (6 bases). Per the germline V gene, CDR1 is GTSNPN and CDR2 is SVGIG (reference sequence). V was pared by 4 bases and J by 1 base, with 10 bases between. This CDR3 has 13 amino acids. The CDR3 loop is CAWTTGIQETQYF. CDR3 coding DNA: TGTGCCTGGACTACAGGGATCCAAGAGACCCAGTACTTC.

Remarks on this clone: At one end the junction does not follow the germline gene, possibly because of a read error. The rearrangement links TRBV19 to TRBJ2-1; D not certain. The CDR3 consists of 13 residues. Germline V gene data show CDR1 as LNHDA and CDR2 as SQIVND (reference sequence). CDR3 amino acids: CASGVAVYDEQFF. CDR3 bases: TGTGCCAGTGGTGTGGCAGTCTACGATGAGCAGTTCTTC.

Here the CDR3 DNA reads TGTGCCAGCTCACCCATCCAAAATGTCGCGGGGAGCACAGATACGCAGTATTTT. The encoded protein is CASSPIQNVAGSTDTQYF. The chain couples TRBV18 to TRBJ2-3; TRBD2 is a possible D gene (6 bases). Germline V lookup: CDR1 KGHSH, CDR2 LQKENI. The ends were cut back, 3 bases at V and 0 bases at J, with 19 bases in the middle. The CDR3 covers 18 residues.

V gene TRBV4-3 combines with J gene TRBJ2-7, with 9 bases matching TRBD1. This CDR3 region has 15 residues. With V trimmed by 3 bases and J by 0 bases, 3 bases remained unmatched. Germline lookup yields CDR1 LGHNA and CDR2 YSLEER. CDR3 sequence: CASSHGQGTSYEQYF. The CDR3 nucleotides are TGCGCCAGCAGCCATGGACAGGGGACCTCCTACGAGCAGTACTTC.

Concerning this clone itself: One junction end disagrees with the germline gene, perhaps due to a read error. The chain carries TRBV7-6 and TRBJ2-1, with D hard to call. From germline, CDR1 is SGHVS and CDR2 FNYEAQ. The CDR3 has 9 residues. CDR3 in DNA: TGTGCCAGCAGCCCCAGCCTCGTCTTC. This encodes CASSPSLVF.

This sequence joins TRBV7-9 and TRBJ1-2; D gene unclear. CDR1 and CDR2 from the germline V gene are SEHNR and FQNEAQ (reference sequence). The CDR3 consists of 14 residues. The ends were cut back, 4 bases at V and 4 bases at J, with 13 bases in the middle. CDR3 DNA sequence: TGTGCCAGCAGCTCGCTAGCATCACGCTATGGCTACACCTTC. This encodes CASSSLASRYGYTF.

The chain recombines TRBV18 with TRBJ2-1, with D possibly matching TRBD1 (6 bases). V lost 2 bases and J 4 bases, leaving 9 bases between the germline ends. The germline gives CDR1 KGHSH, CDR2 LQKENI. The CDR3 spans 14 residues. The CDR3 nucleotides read TGTGCCAGCTCACCAGAACAGGGTTACAATGAGCAGTTCTTC. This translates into CASSPEQGYNEQFF.

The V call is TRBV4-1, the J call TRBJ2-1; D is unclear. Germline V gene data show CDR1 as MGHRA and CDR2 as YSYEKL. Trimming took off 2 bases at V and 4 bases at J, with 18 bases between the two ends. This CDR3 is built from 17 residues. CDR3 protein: CASSQNPAASSYNEQFF. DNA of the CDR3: TGCGCCAGCAGCCAAAACCCCGCCGCCTCCTCTTACAATGAGCAGTTCTTC.

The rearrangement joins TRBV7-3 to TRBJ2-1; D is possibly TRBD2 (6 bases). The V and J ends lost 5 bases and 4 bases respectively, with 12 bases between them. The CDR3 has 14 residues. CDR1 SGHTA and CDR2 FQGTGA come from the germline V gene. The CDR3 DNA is TGTGCCAGCAGCACCCTAGCGACTTACAATGAGCAGTTCTTC. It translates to CASSTLATYNEQFF.

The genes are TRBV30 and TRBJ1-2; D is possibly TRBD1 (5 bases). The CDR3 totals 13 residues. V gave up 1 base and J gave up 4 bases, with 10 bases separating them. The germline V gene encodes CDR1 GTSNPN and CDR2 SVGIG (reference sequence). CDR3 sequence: CAWSGGASYGYTF. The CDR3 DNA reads TGTGCCTGGAGTGGGGGCGCTTCCTATGGCTACACCTTC.

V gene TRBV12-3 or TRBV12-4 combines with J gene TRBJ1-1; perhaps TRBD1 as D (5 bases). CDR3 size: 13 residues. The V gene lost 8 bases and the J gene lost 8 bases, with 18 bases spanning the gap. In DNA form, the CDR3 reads TGTGCCAGCTGGCGGGACGGGGGGGGAGAAGCTTTCTTT. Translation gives CASWRDGGGEAFF.

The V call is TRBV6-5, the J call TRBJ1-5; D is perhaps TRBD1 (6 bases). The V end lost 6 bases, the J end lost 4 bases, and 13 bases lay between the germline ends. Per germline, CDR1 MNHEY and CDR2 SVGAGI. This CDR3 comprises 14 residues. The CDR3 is CASSQGIQNQPQHF. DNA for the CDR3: TGTGCCAGCAGCCAGGGGATTCAAAATCAGCCCCAGCATTTT.